This T cell receptor beta chain was identified in a study of T cells in tumors after PD-1 blockade (dated by TCRdb to the late 2010s). With regard to the full study: Patients with prior checkpoint blockade, systemic immunosuppressant use, or recent radiotherapy or other anti-cancer therapy within 4 weeks were excluded. Patients received pembrolizumab 200 mg every 3 weeks or cemiplimab 350 mg every 2 weeks. Clinical response was assessed using RECIST version 1.1. A subset of patients also received ongoing daily vismodegib 150 mg during anti-PD-1 treatment. On average, peripheral blood samples had approximately 120,000 TCR templates (range about 23,000-290,000) and 35,000 to 40,000 unique clonotypes. Bulk TCR sequencing was performed on fewer than 13 peripheral blood samples from a handful of patients to compare blood and tumor clonotypes. Paired single-cell RNA and TCR sequencing was performed on site-matched tumors from BCC or SCC patients before and after anti-PD-1 therapy. What the research found in general, with its limitations: Where the novel T cell clones came from was not determined, and possible sources could include lymphoid organs or rare unexpanded clones inside the tumor or in the tumor periphery. Roughly two fifths of tumor TCR clonotypes were detected in blood, and some novel exhausted tumor clones were observed in pre-treatment blood, which was taken as suggesting peripheral recruitment.

The cysteine opens and the phenylalanine closes a CDR3 of 17 amino acids. The read is trimmed to its CDR3 DNA, 51 bases read in frame from base 1. Relative to germline, V is 7 bases shorter and J is 1 base shorter, with 21 bases between their ends. As encoded in the germline V gene (reference sequence), CDR1 is SSHAT while CDR2 is FNYEAQ. Genomic DNA extracted from tumor biopsies or peripheral blood was used for bulk TCRbeta sequencing, with input ranging from roughly 616 ng to 6,500 ng. Histologically proven advanced or metastatic basal or squamous cell carcinoma was present in all patients, all of whom were poor candidates for surgical resection. Of the roughly 10 patients in the basal cell carcinoma cohort, roughly eight underwent bulk tumor TCR sequencing. The immunoSEQ platform was used to carry out deep TCRbeta sequencing. For the original study's pipeline: For further analysis, only productive rearrangements were exported out of the immunoSEQ Analyzer. T cell phenotypes were assigned to bulk TCRbeta clonotypes by matching the clonotypes to single-cell RNA+TCR-seq clones with the same TCRbeta sequence. Clone enrichment in tumor was computed as tumor frequency divided by PBMC frequency from bulk TCR sequencing. GLIPH was used to sort TCRs into specificity groups, which are clusters of distinct TCRs that likely recognize common antigens through shared CDR3 motifs. TCRdb obtained this table from immuneACCESS and retained in-frame rearrangements with V and J assigned. These tables miss some clones; where compared with another copy, unresolved V genes account for less than half of the shortfall, and the remainder is unexplained. The DNA gave D and trimming, while V, J and clone size come from that table. The sample contains several thousand clones, 82% of them found a single time. Clones ranked in the top ten supply 40% to 60% of the sample.

Comment on this clone: The target of this receptor is not known. No base-level quality is on record; no much larger clone is a single base apart.

In this chain, TRBV7-7 is recombined with TRBJ2-3, with TRBD2 as a weak D call on 6 bases. This specimen consisted of PBMCs, obtained after anti-PD-1 therapy. The source is a human donor with advanced basal cell or squamous cell carcinoma (not recorded which). In nucleotides, the sequence is TGTGCCAGCAAGGCCCTCTTCGGGGGACCTCGCACAGATACGCAGTATTTT. Translated, it reads CASKALFGGPRTDTQYF.